This entry features one T cell receptor (beta chain) sequence. Its antigen is unidentified. The conserved phenylalanine or tryptophan is not found at the CDR3 terminus, so this likely reflects a read error. The sample is drawn from a study of T cells after yellow fever vaccination. Overall study context: Fractions with few cells were prepared using SMART-Seq v4 Ultra Low Input.

There are 17 residues in the CDR3. V lost 6 bases, J lost 1 base, and 20 bases lay in between. CDR1 and CDR2 (germline): LGHNA, YSLEER. One entry per CDR3 protein results from TCRdb running MiXCR on the 5' RACE reads. The table has around 530,000 distinct CDR3 sequences, roughly a sixth seen once. Notes on the study in general: Contamination by abundant bulk-population clonotypes could be present in FACS-sorted repertoires.

The chain recombines TRBV4-3 with TRBJ2-3, with D possibly being TRBD1 (6 bases). This receptor was taken from a man younger than 35 who received the YFV17D yellow fever vaccine. The specimen comprised PBMCs, sampled less than 6 days after the first yellow fever vaccination. The CDR3 reads CASRYSRGTLGTDTQYY. The CDR3 DNA reads as TGCGCCAGCAGATACTCCAGGGGCACCCTTGGCACAGATACGCAGTATTAT.